The entry below gives a single TCR beta chain sequence along with its context. As yet, its antigen is unknown. The sample originates from a study of blood T cells in healthy people across ages. General observations from the study: Naive CD4+ cell counts and diversity both ran higher in long-lived than in aged donors. Older age coincided with a roughly linear decline in TCR beta diversity per million T cells.

The authors ran a second PCR of about 7 to 11 cycles using a sample-barcoded 5' primer and a J-beta primer mix. No fewer than 3 million CDR3-containing paired-end reads came from each sample. One entry per CDR3 protein results from TCRdb running MiXCR on the 5' RACE reads. This table has 700,000 to 950,000 distinct CDR3 sequences, 40% to 45% appearing once. CDR3 size: 17 residues. V trimming: 5 bases; J trimming: 4 bases; junction bases outside the gene matches: 7. Germline V gene lookup returns CDR1 SGHNT and CDR2 YENEEA. Per sample, a minimum of 6 million PBMCs were isolated. The sequenced material came from blood. The receptor's source is a woman aged 55-70 years in good health. The chain combines TRBV11-3 with TRBJ2-1; TRBD2 agrees at 14 bases. The CDR3 DNA sequence: TGTGCCAGCAGCCTTGGGACTAGCGGGGGCGGTTACAATGAGCAGTTCTTC. Protein: CASSLGTSGGGYNEQFF. Filled out from reference TRBV11-3 and TRBJ2-1, the complete variable domain reads EAGVVQSPRYKIIEKKQPVAFWCNPISGHNTLYWYLQNLGQGPELLIRYENEEAVDDSQLPKDRFSAERLKGVDSTLKIQPAELGDSAVYLCASSLGTSGGGYNEQFFGPGTRLTVL.